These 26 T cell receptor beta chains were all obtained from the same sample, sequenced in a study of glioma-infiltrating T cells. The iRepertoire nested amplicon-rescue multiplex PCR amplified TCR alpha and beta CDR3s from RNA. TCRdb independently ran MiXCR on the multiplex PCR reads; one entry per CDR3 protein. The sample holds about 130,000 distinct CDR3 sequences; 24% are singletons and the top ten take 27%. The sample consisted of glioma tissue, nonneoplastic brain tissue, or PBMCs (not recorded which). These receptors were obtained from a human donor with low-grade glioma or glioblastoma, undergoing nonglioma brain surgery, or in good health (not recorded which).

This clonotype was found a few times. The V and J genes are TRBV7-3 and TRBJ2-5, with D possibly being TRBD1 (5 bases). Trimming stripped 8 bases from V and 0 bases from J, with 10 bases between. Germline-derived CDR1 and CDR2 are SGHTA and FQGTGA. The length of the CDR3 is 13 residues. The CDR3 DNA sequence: TGTGCCAGCGGGAAGGGGTACCAAGAGACCCAGTACTTC. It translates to CASGKGYQETQYF.

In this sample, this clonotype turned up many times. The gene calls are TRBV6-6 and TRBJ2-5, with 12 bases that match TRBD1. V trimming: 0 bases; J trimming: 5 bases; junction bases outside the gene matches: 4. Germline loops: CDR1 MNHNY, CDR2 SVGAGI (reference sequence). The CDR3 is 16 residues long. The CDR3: CASSYSKGQGAETQYF. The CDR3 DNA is TGTGCCAGCAGTTACTCGAAGGGACAGGGGGCGGAGACCCAGTACTTC.

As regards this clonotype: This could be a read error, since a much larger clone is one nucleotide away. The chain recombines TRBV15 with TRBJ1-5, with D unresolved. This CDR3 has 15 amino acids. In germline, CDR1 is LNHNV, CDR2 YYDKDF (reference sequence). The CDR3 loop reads CSTSREHGPDQPQHF. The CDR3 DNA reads TGTTCCACCAGCAGAGAGCATGGGCCAGATCAGCCCCAGCATTTT.

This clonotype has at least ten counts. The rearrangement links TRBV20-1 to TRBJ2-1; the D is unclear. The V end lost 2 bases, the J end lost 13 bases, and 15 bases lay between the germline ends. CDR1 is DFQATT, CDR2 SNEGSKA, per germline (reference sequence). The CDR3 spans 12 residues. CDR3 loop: CSARSPGFLQFF. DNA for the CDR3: TGCAGTGCTAGAAGTCCTGGGTTTCTTCAGTTCTTC.

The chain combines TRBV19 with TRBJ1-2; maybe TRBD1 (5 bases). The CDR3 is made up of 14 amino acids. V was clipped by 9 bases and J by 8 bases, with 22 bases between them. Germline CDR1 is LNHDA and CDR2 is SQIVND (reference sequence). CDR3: CARVAGRVELGYTF. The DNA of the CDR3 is TGTGCCAGGGTTGCAGGGAGGGTTGAGTTGGGCTACACCTTC.

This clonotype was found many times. CDR3 in amino acids: CASSAMYEQYV. The DNA for the CDR3 is TGTGCCAGCAGTGCAATGTACGAGCAGTACGTC. The chain couples TRBV2 to TRBJ2-7; D is undetermined. This CDR3 region has 11 residues. CDR1 SNHLY and CDR2 FYNNEI come from the germline V gene. The germline V and J ends were trimmed by 4 bases and 4 bases, with 5 bases remaining between them.

CDR3 in amino acids: CASSNSGTANTGELFF. DNA for the CDR3: TGTGCCAGCAGTAACAGCGGGACAGCGAACACCGGGGAGCTGTTTTTT. The chain carries TRBV12-3 or TRBV12-4 and TRBJ2-2, with D perhaps assigned TRBD1 or TRBD2 (7 bases each). Deletions cut 5 bases from V and 0 bases from J, with 13 bases between. The CDR3 has 16 amino acids.

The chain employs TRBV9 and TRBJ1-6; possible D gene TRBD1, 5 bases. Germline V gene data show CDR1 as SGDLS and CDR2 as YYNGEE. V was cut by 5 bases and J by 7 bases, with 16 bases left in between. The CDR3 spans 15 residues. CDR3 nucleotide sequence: TGTGCCAGCAGGGACGGGGGAAGCGACAATTCACCCCTCCACTTT. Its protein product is CASRDGGSDNSPLHF.

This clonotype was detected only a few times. In nucleotides, the CDR3 is TGTGCCACCAGTGGACGGCTGGGGGGAACAGATACGCAGTATTTT. Its protein product is CATSGRLGGTDTQYF. The chain employs TRBV24-1 and TRBJ2-3, with D possibly being TRBD2 (6 bases). CDR3 size: 15 residues. Germline V CDR1 and CDR2: KGHDR, SFDVKD. V was clipped by 5 bases and J by 3 bases, with 14 bases between them.

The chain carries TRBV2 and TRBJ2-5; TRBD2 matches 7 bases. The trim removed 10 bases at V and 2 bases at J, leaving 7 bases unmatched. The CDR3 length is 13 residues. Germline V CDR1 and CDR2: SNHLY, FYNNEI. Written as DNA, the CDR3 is TGTGCCAAAAGGGAGGGGCCGCAAGAGACCCAGTACTTC. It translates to CAKREGPQETQYF.

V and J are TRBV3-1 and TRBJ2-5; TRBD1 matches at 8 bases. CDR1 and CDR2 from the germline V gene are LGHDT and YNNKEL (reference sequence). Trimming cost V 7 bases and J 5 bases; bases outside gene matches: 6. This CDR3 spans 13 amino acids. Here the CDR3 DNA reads TGTGCCAGCAACGACAGGGGCGGTGAGACCCAGTACTTC. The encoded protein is CASNDRGGETQYF.

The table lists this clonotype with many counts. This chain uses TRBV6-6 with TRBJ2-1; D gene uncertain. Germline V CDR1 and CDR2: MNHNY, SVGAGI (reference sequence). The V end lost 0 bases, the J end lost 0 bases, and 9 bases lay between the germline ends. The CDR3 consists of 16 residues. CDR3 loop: CASSYSIVPSYNEQFF. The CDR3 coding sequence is TGTGCCAGCAGTTACTCGATAGTTCCCTCCTACAATGAGCAGTTCTTC.

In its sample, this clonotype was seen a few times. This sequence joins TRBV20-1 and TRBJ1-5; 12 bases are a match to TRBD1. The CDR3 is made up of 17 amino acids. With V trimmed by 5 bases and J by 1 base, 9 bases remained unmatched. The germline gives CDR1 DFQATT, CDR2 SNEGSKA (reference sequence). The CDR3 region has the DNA TGCAGTGCTGGGGACAGGGGGCGCGGGTTGAGCAATCAGCCCCAGCATTTT. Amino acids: CSAGDRGRGLSNQPQHF.

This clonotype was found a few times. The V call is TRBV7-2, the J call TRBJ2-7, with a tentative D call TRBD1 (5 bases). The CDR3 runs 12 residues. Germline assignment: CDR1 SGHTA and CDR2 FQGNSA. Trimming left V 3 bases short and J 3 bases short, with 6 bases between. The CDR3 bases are TGTGCCAGCAGCTTTGACAGCTACGAGCAGTACGTC. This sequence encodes CASSFDSYEQYV.

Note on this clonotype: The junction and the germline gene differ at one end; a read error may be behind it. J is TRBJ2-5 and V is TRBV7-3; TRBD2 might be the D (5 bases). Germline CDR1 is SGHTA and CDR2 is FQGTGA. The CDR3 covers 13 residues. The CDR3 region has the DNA TGTGCCAGCAGCTCCGAGGGAGCGGAGACCCAGCACTTC. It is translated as CASSSEGAETQHF.

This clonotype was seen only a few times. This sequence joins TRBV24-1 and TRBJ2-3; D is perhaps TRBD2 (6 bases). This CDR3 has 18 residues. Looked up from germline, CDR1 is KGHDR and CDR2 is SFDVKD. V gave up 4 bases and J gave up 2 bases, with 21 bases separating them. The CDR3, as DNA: TGTGCCACCAGTGACCCGGCGGGGCGATCGACCCACACAGATACGCAGTATTTT. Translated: CATSDPAGRSTHTDTQYF.

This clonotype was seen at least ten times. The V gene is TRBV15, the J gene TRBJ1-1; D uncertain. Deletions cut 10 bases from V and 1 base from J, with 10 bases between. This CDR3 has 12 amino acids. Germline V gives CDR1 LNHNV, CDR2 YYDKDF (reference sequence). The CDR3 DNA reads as TGTGCCATCGGAAAGGCGAACACTGAAGCTTTCTTT. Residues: CAIGKANTEAFF.

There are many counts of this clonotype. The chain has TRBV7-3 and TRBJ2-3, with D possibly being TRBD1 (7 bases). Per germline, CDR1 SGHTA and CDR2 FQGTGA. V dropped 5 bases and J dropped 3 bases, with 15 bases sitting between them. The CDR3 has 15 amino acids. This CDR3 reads CASSLQGGSTDTQYF. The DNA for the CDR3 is TGTGCCAGCAGCCTGCAGGGGGGTTCGACAGATACGCAGTATTTT.

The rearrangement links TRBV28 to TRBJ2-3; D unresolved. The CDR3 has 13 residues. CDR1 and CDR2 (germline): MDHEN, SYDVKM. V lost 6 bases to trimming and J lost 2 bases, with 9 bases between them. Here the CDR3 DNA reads TGTGCCAGCAGCCGCCCTACCACAGATACGCAGTATTTT. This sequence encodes CASSRPTTDTQYF.

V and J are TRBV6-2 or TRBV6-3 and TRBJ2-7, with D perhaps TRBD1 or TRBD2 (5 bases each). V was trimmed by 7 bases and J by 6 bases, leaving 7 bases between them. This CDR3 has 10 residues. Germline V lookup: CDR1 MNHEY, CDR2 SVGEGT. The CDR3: CASTGLEQYV. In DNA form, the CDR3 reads TGTGCCAGCACGGGGCTCGAGCAGTACGTC.

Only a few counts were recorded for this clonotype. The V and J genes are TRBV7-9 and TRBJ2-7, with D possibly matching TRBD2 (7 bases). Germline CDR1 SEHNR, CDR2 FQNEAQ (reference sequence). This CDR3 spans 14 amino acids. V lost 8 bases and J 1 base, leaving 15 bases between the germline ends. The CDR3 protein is CASSPGGRSYEQYV. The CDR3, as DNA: TGTGCCAGCTCTCCCGGGGGGCGATCCTACGAGCAGTACGTC.

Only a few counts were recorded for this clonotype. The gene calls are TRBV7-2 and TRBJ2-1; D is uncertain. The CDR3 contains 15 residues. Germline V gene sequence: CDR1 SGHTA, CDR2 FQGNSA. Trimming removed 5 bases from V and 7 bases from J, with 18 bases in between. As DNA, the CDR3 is TGTGCCAGCAGCATACCCCGGGCCCGTGAAAATGAGCAGTTCTTC. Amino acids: CASSIPRARENEQFF. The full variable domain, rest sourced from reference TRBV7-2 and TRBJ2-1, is GAGVSQSPSNKVTEKGKDVELRCDPISGHTALYWYRQSLGQGLEFLIYFQGNSAPDKSGLPSDRFSAERTGGSVSTLTIQRTQQEDSAVYLCASSIPRARENEQFFGPGTRLTVL.

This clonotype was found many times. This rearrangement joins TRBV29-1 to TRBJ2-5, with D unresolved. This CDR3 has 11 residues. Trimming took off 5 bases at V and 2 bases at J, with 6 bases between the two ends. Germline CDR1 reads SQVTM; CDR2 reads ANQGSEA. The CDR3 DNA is TGCAGCGTTCGGTGGCAAGAGACCCAGTACTTC. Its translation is CSVRWQETQYF.

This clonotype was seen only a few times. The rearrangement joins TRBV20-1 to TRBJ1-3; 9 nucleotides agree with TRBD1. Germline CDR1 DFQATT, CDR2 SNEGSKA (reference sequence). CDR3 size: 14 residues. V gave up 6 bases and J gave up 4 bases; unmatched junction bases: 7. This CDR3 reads CSAKQGAGGNTIYF. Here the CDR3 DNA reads TGCAGTGCCAAACAGGGGGCGGGGGGAAACACCATATATTTT.

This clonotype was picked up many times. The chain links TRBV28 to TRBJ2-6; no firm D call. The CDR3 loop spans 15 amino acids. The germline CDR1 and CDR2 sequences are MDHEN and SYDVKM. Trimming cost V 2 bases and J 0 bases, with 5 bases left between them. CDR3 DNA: TGTGCCAGCAGTTTAGCTGACTCTGGGGCCAACGTCCTGACTTTC. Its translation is CASSLADSGANVLTF.

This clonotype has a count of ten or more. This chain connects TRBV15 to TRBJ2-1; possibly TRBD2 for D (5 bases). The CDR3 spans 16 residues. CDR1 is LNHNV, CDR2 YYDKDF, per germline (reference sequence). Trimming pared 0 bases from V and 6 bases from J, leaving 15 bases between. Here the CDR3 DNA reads TGTGCCACCAGCAGAGATACGGGGATCCGGGTCAATGAGCAGTTCTTC. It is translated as CATSRDTGIRVNEQFF. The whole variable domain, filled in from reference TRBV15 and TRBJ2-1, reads DAMVIQNPRYQVTQFGKPVTLSCSQTLNHNVMYWYQQKSSQAPKLLFHYYDKDFNNEADTPDNFQSRRPNTSFCFLDIRSPGLGDTAMYLCATSRDTGIRVNEQFFGPGTRLTVL.